The clone carrying this TCR beta chain was counted a single time. As yet, its antigen is unknown. Sequenced by immunoSEQ multiplex PCR; TCRdb stores in-frame clones only, minus some. The sample lists roughly 6,900 clones, about 78% occurring once. The CDR3 is made up of 16 amino acids. V was shortened by 0 bases and J by 3 bases, with 13 bases between the two germline ends. The germline V gene encodes CDR1 MNHNY and CDR2 SVGAGI (reference sequence). Time point defined: pre-treatment baseline. Response was assessed by RECIST 1.1 at 12 weeks, except a couple of rapid progressors. This sample was included in a study of blood T cell dynamics during melanoma immunotherapy. In the study overall: First-line therapy was either pembrolizumab or nivolumab with ipilimumab for metastatic melanoma. Whole-study findings and limits: Disease-control patients' PBMC repertoires became either more clonal or more diverse at W3. Whether repertoire-driving clones were melanoma-specific could not be determined.

This sample comprised blood, obtained from a patient treated with checkpoint blockade. The clonotype comes from a human donor with melanoma. V is TRBV6-6 and J is TRBJ2-3; D perhaps matches TRBD2 (6 bases). CDR3 in amino acids: CASSYSTGEGTDTQYF. CDR3 DNA sequence: TGTGCCAGCAGTTACTCAACGGGAGAGGGGACAGATACGCAGTATTTT.